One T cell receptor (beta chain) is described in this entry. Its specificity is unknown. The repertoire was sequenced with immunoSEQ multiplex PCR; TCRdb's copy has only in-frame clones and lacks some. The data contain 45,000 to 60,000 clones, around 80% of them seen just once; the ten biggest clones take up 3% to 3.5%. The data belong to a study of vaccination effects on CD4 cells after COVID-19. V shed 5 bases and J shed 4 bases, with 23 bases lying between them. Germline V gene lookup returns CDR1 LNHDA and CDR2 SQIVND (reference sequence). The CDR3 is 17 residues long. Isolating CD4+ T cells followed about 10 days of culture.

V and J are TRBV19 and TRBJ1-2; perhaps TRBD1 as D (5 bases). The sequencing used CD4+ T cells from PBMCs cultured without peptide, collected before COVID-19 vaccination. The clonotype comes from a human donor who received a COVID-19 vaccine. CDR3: CASSLGTESRLLYGYTF. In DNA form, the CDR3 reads TGTGCCAGTAGTCTCGGGACGGAGTCGCGCCTTCTCTATGGCTACACCTTC.